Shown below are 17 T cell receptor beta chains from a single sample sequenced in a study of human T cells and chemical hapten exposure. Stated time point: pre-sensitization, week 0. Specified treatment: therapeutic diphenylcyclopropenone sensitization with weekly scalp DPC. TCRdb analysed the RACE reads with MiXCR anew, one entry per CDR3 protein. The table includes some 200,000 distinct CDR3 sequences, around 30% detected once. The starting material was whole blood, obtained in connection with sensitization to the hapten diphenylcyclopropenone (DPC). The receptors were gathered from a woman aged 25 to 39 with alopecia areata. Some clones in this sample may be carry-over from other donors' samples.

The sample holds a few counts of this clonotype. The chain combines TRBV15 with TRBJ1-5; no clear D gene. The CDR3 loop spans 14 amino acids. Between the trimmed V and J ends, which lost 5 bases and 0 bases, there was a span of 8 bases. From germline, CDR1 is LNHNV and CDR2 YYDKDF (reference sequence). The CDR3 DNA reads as TGTGCCACCAGCCCCCGACTTAGCAATCAGCCCCAGCATTTT. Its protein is CATSPRLSNQPQHF. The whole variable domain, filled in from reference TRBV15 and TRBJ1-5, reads DAMVIQNPRYQVTQFGKPVTLSCSQTLNHNVMYWYQQKSSQAPKLLFHYYDKDFNNEADTPDNFQSRRPNTSFCFLDIRSPGLGDTAMYLCATSPRLSNQPQHFGDGTRLSIL.

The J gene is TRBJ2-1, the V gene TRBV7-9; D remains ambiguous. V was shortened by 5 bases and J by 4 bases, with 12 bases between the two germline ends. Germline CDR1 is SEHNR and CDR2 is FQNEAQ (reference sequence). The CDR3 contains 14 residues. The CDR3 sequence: CASSLLTEYNEQFF. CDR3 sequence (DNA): TGTGCCAGCAGCCTTTTAACAGAATACAATGAGCAGTTCTTC. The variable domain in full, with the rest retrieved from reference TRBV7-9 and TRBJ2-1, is DTGVSQNPRHKITKRGQNVTFRCDPISEHNRLYWYRQTLGQGPEFLTYFQNEAQLEKSRLLSDRFSAERPKGSFSTLEIQRTEQGDSAMYLCASSLLTEYNEQFFGPGTRLTVL.

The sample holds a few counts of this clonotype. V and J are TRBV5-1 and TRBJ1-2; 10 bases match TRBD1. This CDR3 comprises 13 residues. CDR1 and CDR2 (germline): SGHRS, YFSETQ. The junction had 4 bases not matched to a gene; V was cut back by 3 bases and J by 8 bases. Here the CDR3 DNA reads TGCGCCAGCAGCTGGGACAGGGGAGGCGGCTACACCTTC. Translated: CASSWDRGGGYTF.

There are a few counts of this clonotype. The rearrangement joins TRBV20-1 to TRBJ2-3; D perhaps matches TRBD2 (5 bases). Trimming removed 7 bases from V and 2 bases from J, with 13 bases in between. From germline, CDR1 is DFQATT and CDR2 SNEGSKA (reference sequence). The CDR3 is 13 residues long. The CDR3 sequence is CSGNRGPTDTQYF. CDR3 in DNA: TGCAGTGGGAATAGAGGGCCCACAGATACGCAGTATTTT.

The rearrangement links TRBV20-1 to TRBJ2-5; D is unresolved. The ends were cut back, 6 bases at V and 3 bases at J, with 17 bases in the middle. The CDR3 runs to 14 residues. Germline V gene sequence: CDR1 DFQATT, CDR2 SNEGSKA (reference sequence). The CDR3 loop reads CSAPPRTLKETQYF. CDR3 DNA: TGCAGTGCCCCTCCCCGGACCCTCAAAGAGACCCAGTACTTC.

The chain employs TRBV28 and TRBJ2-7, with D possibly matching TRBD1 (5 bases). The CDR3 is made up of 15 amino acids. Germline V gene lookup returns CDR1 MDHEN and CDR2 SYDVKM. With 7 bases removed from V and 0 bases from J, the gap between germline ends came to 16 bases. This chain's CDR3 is CASISHQGGSYEQYF. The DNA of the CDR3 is TGTGCCAGCATCTCTCATCAGGGCGGCTCCTACGAGCAGTACTTC.

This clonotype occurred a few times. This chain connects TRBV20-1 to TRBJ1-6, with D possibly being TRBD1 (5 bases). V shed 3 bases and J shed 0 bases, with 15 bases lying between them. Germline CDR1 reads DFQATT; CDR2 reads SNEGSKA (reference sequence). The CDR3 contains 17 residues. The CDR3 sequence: CSASGQGPSSYNSPLHF. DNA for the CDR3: TGCAGTGCTAGCGGGCAGGGCCCTAGCTCCTATAATTCACCCCTCCACTTT.

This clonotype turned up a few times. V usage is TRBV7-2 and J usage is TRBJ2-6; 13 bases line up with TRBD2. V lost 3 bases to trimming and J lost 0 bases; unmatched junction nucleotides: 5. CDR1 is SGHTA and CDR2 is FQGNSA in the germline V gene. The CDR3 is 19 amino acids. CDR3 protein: CASSFRRLAGGSGANVLTF. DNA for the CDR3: TGTGCCAGCAGCTTCAGAAGACTAGCGGGGGGCTCTGGGGCCAACGTCCTGACTTTC.

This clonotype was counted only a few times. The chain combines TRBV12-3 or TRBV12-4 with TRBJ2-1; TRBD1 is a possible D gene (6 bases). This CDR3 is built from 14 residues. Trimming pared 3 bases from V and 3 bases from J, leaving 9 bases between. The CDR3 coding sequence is TGTGCCAGCAGTTTTGGACAGAACTACAATGAGCAGTTCTTC. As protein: CASSFGQNYNEQFF.

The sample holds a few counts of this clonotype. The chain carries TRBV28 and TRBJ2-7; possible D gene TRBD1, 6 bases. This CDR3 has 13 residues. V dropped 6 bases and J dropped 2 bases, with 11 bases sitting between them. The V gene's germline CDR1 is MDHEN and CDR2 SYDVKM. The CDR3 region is CASRKTGTYEQYF. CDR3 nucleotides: TGTGCCAGCAGGAAGACAGGTACCTACGAGCAGTACTTC.

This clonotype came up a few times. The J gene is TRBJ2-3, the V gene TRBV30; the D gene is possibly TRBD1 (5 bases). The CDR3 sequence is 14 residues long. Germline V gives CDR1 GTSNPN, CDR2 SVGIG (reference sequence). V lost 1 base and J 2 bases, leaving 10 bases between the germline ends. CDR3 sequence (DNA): TGTGCCTGGAGTGCGACAGCCTTCACAGATACGCAGTATTTT. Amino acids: CAWSATAFTDTQYF. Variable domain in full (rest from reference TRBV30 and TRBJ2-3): SQTIHQWPATLVQPVGSPLSLECTVEGTSNPNLYWYRQAAGRGLQLLFYSVGIGQISSEVPQNLSASRPQDRQFILSSKKLLLSDSGFYLCAWSATAFTDTQYFGPGTRLTVL.

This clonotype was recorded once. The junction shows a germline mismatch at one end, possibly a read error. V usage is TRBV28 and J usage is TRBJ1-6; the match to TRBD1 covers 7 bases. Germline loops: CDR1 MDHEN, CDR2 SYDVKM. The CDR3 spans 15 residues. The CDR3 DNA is TGTGCCAGCAGTCGGGACAGCCTCTATAATTCACTCCTCCACTTT. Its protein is CASSRDSLYNSLLHF.

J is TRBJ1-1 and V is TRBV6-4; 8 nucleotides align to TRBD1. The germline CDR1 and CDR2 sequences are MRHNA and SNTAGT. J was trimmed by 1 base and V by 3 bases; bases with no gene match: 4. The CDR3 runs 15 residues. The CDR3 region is CASSETGAGNTEAFF. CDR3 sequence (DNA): TGTGCCAGCAGTGAGACAGGGGCTGGGAACACTGAAGCTTTCTTT.

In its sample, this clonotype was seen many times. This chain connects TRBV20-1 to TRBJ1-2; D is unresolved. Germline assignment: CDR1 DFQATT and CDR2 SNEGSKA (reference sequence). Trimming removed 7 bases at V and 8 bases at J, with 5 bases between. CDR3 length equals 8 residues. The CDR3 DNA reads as TGCAGTGACGGAGGCTACACCTTC. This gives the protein CSDGGYTF.

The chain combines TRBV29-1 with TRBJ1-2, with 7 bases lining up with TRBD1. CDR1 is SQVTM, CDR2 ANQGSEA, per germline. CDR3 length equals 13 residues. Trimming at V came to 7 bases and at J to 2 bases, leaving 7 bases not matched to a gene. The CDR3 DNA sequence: TGCAGCGGTTCGACAGGGAGGAACTATGGCTACACCTTC. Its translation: CSGSTGRNYGYTF.

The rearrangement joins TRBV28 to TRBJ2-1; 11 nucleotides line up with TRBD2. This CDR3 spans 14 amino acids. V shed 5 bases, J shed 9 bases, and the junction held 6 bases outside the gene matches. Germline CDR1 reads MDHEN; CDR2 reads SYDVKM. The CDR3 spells CASSPRLAGSEQFF. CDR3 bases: TGTGCCAGCAGTCCCCGACTAGCGGGAAGTGAGCAGTTCTTC.

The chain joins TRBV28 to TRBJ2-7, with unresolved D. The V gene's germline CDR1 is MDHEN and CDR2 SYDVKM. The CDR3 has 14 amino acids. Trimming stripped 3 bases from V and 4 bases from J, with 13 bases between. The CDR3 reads CASSLRLSEYEQYF. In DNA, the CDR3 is TGTGCCAGCAGTTTGAGGCTCTCCGAGTACGAGCAGTACTTC.